This T cell receptor beta chain was identified during a study of blood T cell repertoires in COVID-19. Germline CDR1 reads SNHLY; CDR2 reads FYNNEI. The CDR3 is 15 residues long. With 0 bases removed from V and 7 bases from J, the gap between germline ends came to 15 bases. Measured with immunoSEQ multiplex PCR; TCRdb has only the in-frame clones, and not every one. The data hold 95,000 to 150,000 clones, with 75% to 90% observed a single time. The source of this sequence is a middle-aged man with acute or convalescent COVID-19. V is TRBV2 and J is TRBJ2-5, with D possibly TRBD2 on 5 matching bases. Material: peripheral blood. CDR3 nucleotide sequence: TGTGCCAGCAGTGAAGCTGCTAGCACCCACGGGACCCAGTACTTC. Translation gives CASSEAASTHGTQYF.